Listed here are 19 T cell receptor beta chains from one sample, sequenced in a study of spatial heterogeneity in lung cancer. Time point given: sample taken at primary tumor resection. Without sorting, whole RNA was sequenced from tumor, nontumor lung or frozen PBMC. Each CDR3 protein gets one entry after TCRdb re-called the 5' RACE reads with MiXCR. Here the sample spans roughly 28,000 distinct CDR3 sequences, around 9.2% being singletons. The sequences come from PBMCs, collected at surgery. Receptor source: a female donor with early-stage non-small cell lung cancer.

J is TRBJ1-5 and V is TRBV3-1; D ambiguous. Germline V CDR1 and CDR2: LGHDT, YNNKEL (reference sequence). The CDR3 totals 14 residues. The V end was cut by 1 base, the J end by 8 bases, with 12 bases between. The CDR3 nucleotides read TGTGCCAGCAGCCAAGGTCGGGGTAGGAAGCCCCAGCATTTT. Translating gives CASSQGRGRKPQHF.

This clonotype was seen many times. J is TRBJ2-1 and V is TRBV7-2, with 9 bases aligning to TRBD1. V lost 5 bases and J lost 0; bases outside the gene matches: 5. The CDR3 sequence is 16 residues long. Per germline, CDR1 SGHTA and CDR2 FQGNSA. This CDR3 reads CASSKETGGSYNEQFF. As DNA, the CDR3 is TGTGCCAGCAGCAAAGAGACAGGGGGCTCCTACAATGAGCAGTTCTTC.

The V call is TRBV29-1, the J call TRBJ2-3; D perhaps matches TRBD2 (5 bases). The CDR3 extends over 12 amino acids. CDR1 is SQVTM, CDR2 ANQGSEA, per germline. Trimming shortened V by 3 bases and J by 3 bases, and 7 bases separated the two germline ends. CDR3 in amino acids: CSVDRGTDTQYF. As DNA, the CDR3 is TGCAGCGTTGACCGGGGTACAGATACGCAGTATTTT.

The chain joins TRBV5-1 to TRBJ2-3; 7 positions agree with TRBD2. J lost 5 bases, V lost 0 bases, and 3 bases had no gene match. Germline CDR1 is SGHRS and CDR2 is YFSETQ. CDR3 length: 14 amino acids. In DNA, the CDR3 is TGCGCCAGCAGCTTGGCCTTAGCGGGAGATACGCAGTATTTT. It encodes CASSLALAGDTQYF.

By sample fraction, this clonotype is medium-sized (0.01 to 0.1%). The V call is TRBV6-4, the J call TRBJ2-1, with 8 bases identical to TRBD1. Germline V gives CDR1 MRHNA, CDR2 SNTAGT. With 3 bases clipped from V and 5 bases from J, the junction kept 9 bases outside the gene matches. This CDR3 region has 16 residues. The CDR3 DNA sequence: TGTGCCAGCAGTGAAGATCCTGGACAGGGACACAATGAGCAGTTCTTC. It codes for CASSEDPGQGHNEQFF.

This chain connects TRBV5-1 to TRBJ2-5, with 7 bases that match TRBD2. The CDR3 totals 15 residues. The junction had 9 bases not matched to a gene; V was cut back by 4 bases and J by 3 bases. The germline V gene has CDR1 SGHRS and CDR2 YFSETQ. The CDR3 is CASSVGSSGEETQYF. CDR3 nucleotide sequence: TGCGCCAGCAGCGTGGGGTCTAGCGGAGAAGAGACCCAGTACTTC.

This clonotype was seen a few times. The V call is TRBV28, the J call TRBJ2-1; D is possibly TRBD1 (5 bases). CDR3 size: 14 residues. The germline V gene has CDR1 MDHEN and CDR2 SYDVKM. Trimming stripped 2 bases from V and 6 bases from J, with 11 bases between. This CDR3 reads CASSLHRLPNEQFF. The DNA for the CDR3 is TGTGCCAGCAGTTTACACAGGTTGCCCAATGAGCAGTTCTTC.

The chain links TRBV30 to TRBJ1-5; 9 positions match TRBD1. The CDR3 spans 17 residues. Germline assignment: CDR1 GTSNPN and CDR2 SVGIG (reference sequence). V dropped 2 bases and J dropped 4; count of bases not matched to a gene: 12. For the CDR3, the DNA is TGTGCCTGGAGTCCCGGATGGACAGGGGAGACAAATCAGCCCCAGCATTTT. The encoded protein is CAWSPGWTGETNQPQHF.

This clonotype has a count of ten or more. The chain recombines TRBV12-3 or TRBV12-4 with TRBJ1-5; TRBD1 matches at 8 bases. The CDR3 runs to 17 residues. With 6 bases clipped from V and 3 bases from J, the junction kept 13 bases outside the gene matches. The CDR3, as DNA: TGTGCCAGCAGGCGGGACCGACAGGGGATATCCAATCAGCCCCAGCATTTT. The encoded protein is CASRRDRQGISNQPQHF.

The rearrangement links TRBV5-4 to TRBJ1-4, with 9 bases identical to TRBD1. With V trimmed by 4 bases and J by 8 bases, 6 bases remained unmatched. This CDR3 region has 14 residues. Germline V lookup: CDR1 SGHNT, CDR2 YYREEE (reference sequence). CDR3 DNA: TGTGCCAGCAGCCCCGGGACAGGGAGAGAAAAACTGTTTTTT. It yields the protein CASSPGTGREKLFF.

This chain connects TRBV5-5 to TRBJ2-7; the D is unclear. V dropped 0 bases and J dropped 0 bases, with 4 bases sitting between them. Germline-derived CDR1 and CDR2 are SGHKS and YYEKEE (reference sequence). The CDR3 has 13 amino acids. The CDR3 DNA sequence: TGTGCCAGCAGCTTGGGGAGCTCCTACGAGCAGTACTTC. Encoded protein: CASSLGSSYEQYF.

This clonotype has at least ten counts. V usage is TRBV6-1 and J usage is TRBJ1-1; 8 bases map to TRBD1. The ends lost 4 bases at V and 4 bases at J; junction bases unmatched: 5. CDR1 is MNHNS and CDR2 is SASEGT in the germline V gene. The CDR3 has 14 residues. CDR3 sequence: CASSAGTGRTEAFF. In DNA form, the CDR3 reads TGTGCCAGCAGTGCCGGGACAGGTCGCACTGAAGCTTTCTTT.

This clonotype was recorded many times. The chain couples TRBV2 to TRBJ2-1, with TRBD2 matching 9 bases. Per the germline V gene, CDR1 is SNHLY and CDR2 is FYNNEI. The CDR3 extends over 16 amino acids. V shed 2 bases and J 4 bases; nucleotides not matched to a gene: 6. The CDR3 loop reads CASSERGLAGYNEQFF. The DNA for the CDR3 is TGTGCCAGCAGTGAACGGGGCCTAGCGGGGTACAATGAGCAGTTCTTC.

At least ten counts were recorded for this clonotype. The chain carries TRBV29-1 and TRBJ1-2; possible D gene TRBD1, 5 bases. Germline V lookup: CDR1 SQVTM, CDR2 ANQGSEA. V shed 7 bases and J shed 2 bases, with 5 bases lying between them. This CDR3 contains 10 residues. The CDR3 loop reads CSAGNYGYTF. In DNA, the CDR3 is TGCAGCGCAGGGAACTATGGCTACACCTTC.

V is TRBV7-2 and J is TRBJ2-1; 13 nucleotides align to TRBD2. The CDR3 has 16 amino acids. Trimming at V came to 6 bases and at J to 9 bases, leaving 11 bases not matched to a gene. Germline V gives CDR1 SGHTA, CDR2 FQGNSA. The CDR3 DNA reads TGTGCCAGCAGGCGACCGGGACTAGCGGGATTAGGTGAGCAGTTCTTC. Its translation: CASRRPGLAGLGEQFF.

This clonotype has a count of ten or more. CDR3 amino acids: CASSSSGSTDTQYF. The CDR3 region has the DNA TGTGCCAGCAGCTCTAGCGGGAGCACAGATACGCAGTATTTT. V gene TRBV7-9 combines with J gene TRBJ2-3; 8 bases are a match to TRBD2. V lost 4 bases, J lost 0 bases, and 0 bases stayed unmatched. Per germline, CDR1 SEHNR and CDR2 FQNEAQ (reference sequence). The CDR3 runs to 14 residues.

This clonotype has at least ten counts. The chain combines TRBV12-3 or TRBV12-4 with TRBJ1-5; 7 nucleotides agree with TRBD1. The CDR3 spans 14 residues. The ends lost 7 bases at V and 9 bases at J; junction bases unmatched: 12. In DNA form, the CDR3 reads TGTGCCAGCACCATGGGAAGGGGGCAAGGGCCCCAGCATTTT. This encodes CASTMGRGQGPQHF.

This clonotype appeared many times. This chain links TRBV6-1 with TRBJ1-4; D remains ambiguous. Germline lookup yields CDR1 MNHNS and CDR2 SASEGT. This CDR3 contains 14 residues. V was clipped by 9 bases and J by 3 bases, with 14 bases between them. As DNA, the CDR3 is TGTGCCAGGGTCCTGCCGGGTCCTAATGAAAAACTGTTTTTT. Protein: CARVLPGPNEKLFF.

This clonotype has ten or more counts. The CDR3 spells CASSLVVASEYNEQFF. CDR3 DNA: TGTGCCAGCAGCTTAGTTGTGGCTAGCGAGTACAATGAGCAGTTCTTC. The chain employs TRBV7-8 and TRBJ2-1, with D perhaps matching TRBD2 (6 bases). CDR3 size: 16 residues. The germline V gene has CDR1 SGHVS and CDR2 FQNEAQ. Between the trimmed V and J ends, which lost 1 base and 4 bases, there was a span of 14 bases.